The present T cell receptor (beta chain) was sequenced within a study of OX40 agonist ivuxolimab in advanced cancers. Study-level background: Every patient in dose escalation had hepatocellular carcinoma, melanoma, renal cell or head and neck cancer.

Points on this clone: Its antigen is not known.

The CDR3 extends over 14 amino acids. Germline lookup yields CDR1 SEHNR and CDR2 FQNEAQ (reference sequence). V was shortened by 5 bases and J by 1 base, with 10 bases between the two germline ends. Assay: immunoSEQ multiplex PCR; the TCRdb copy retains only in-frame clones and omits some. This table has about 78,000 clones, around nine tenths appearing once. Findings and limits, study-wide: What antigens the expanded peripheral T cells recognized was never established.

A history of autoimmune disease or systemic immunosuppression excluded patients. The source of this sequence is an adult with an advanced solid tumor such as melanoma, head and neck, liver or kidney cancer. The source material was CD4+ or CD8+ T cells sorted from blood, sampled in a trial of the OX40 agonist ivuxolimab. The rearrangement links TRBV7-9 to TRBJ2-3; D may be TRBD2 (6 bases). CDR3 sequence: CASSRGTGTDTQYF. CDR3 nucleotide sequence: TGTGCCAGCAGCCGGGGGACCGGCACAGATACGCAGTATTTT.